The present entry profiles one TCR beta chain with its context. Its antigen is unidentified. This entry is derived from a study of long-term antiretroviral therapy in people with HIV. Study-level results: Regardless of time point, clones expanded before ART dominated the repertoire.

The CDR3 is made up of 14 amino acids. CDR1 is MNHNS and CDR2 is SASEGT in the germline V gene. V lost 2 bases to trimming and J lost 5 bases, with 11 bases between them. At survey level, the immunoSEQ assay was run in its v3.0 version. The table came from immunoSEQ multiplex PCR; TCRdb's copy has only in-frame clones and leaves some out. The sample lists approximately 47,000 clones, about 81% occurring once. In the United States, treatment was given to all participants with HIV. The source is a woman aged 18-35 years with HIV. Sequenced here: unsorted PBMCs, sampled 0.8 years after starting antiretroviral therapy. The chain couples TRBV6-1 to TRBJ2-3; D ambiguous. CDR3 DNA: TGTGCCAGCAGTGAAATGGTGCGAGGAGATACGCAGTATTTT. Protein product: CASSEMVRGDTQYF.